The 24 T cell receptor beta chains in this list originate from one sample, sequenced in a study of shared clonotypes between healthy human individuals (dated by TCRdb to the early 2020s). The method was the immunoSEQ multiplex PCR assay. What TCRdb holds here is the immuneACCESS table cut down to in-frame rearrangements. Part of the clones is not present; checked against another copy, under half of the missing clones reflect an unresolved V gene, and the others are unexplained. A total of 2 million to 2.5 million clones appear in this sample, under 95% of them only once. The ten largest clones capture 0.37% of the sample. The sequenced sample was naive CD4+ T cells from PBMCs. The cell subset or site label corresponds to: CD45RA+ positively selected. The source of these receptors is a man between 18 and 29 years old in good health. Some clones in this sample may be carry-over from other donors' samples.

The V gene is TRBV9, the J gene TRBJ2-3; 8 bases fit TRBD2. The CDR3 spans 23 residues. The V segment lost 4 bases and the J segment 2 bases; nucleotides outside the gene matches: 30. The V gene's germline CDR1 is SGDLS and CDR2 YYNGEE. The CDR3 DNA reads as TGTGCCAGCAGCCCCCGACCCCCCACTTTTTGGGTAGCGGGGACAAGAGCCACAGATACGCAGTATTTT. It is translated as CASSPRPPTFWVAGTRATDTQYF.

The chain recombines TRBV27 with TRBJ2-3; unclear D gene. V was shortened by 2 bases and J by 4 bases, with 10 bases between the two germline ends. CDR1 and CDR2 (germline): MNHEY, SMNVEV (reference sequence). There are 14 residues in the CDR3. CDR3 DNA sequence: TGTGCCAGCAGTTTAAAGCCGGTCCCAGATACGCAGTATTTT. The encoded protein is CASSLKPVPDTQYF.

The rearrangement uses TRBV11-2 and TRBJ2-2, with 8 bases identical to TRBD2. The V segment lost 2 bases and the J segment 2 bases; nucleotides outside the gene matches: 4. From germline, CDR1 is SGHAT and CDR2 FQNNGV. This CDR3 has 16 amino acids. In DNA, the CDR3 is TGTGCCAGCAGCTTACAGGTAGCGGGAAACACCGGGGAGCTGTTTTTT. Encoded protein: CASSLQVAGNTGELFF.

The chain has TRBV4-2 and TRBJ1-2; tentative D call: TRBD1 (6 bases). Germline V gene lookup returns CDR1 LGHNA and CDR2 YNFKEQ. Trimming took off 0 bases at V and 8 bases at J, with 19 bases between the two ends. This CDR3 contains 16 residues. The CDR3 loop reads CASSQEPTGLMGGYTF. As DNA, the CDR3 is TGTGCCAGCAGCCAAGAACCGACAGGTCTCATGGGGGGCTACACCTTC.

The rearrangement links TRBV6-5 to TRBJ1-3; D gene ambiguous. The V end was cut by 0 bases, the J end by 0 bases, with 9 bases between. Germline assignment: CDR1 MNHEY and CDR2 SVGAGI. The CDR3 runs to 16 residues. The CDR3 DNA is TGTGCCAGCAGTTACTCGACCGCACTCTCTGGAAACACCATATATTTT. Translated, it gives CASSYSTALSGNTIYF.

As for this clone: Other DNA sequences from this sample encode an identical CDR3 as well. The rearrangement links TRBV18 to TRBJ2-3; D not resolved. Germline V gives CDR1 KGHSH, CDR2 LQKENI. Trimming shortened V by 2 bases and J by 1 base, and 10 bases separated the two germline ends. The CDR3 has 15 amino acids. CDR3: CASSPLGGGTDTQYF. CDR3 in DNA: TGTGCCAGCTCACCATTGGGTGGCGGCACAGATACGCAGTATTTT. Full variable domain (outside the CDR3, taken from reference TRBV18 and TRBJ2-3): NAGVMQNPRHLVRRRGQEARLRCSPMKGHSHVYWYRQLPEEGLKFMVYLQKENIIDESGMPKERFSAEFPKEGPSILRIQQVVRGDSAAYFCASSPLGGGTDTQYFGPGTRLTVL.

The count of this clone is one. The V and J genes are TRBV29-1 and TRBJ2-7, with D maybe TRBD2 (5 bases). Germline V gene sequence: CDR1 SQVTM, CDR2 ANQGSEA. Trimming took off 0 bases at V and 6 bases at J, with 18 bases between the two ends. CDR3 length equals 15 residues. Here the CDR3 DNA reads TGCAGCGTTGAAGACCGAATGACTGCGGCGGGCGAGCAGTACTTC. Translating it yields CSVEDRMTAAGEQYF.

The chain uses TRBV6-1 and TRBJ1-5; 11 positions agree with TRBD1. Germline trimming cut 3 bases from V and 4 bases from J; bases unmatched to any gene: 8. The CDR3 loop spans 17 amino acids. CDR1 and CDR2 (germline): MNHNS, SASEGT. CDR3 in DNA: TGTGCCAGCAGTGACCTAACCGGGACAGGGGGTAATCAGCCCCAGCATTTT. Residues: CASSDLTGTGGNQPQHF.

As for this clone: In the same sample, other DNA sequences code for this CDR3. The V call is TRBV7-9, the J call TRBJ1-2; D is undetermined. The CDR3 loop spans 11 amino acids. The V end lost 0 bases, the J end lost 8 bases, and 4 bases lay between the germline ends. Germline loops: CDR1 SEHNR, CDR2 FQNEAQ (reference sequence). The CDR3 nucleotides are TGTGCCAGCAGCTTAGCCGTCGGCTACACCTTC. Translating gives CASSLAVGYTF.

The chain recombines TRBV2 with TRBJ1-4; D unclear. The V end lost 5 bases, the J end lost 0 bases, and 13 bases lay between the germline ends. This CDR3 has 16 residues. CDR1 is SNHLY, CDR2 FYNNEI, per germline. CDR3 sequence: CASSNQVFATNEKLFF. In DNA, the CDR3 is TGTGCCAGCAGTAATCAGGTTTTCGCAACTAATGAAAAACTGTTTTTT. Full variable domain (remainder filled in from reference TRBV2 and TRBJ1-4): EPEVTQTPSHQVTQMGQEVILRCVPISNHLYFYWYRQILGQKVEFLVSFYNNEISEKSEIFDDQFSVERPDGSNFTLKIRSTKLEDSAMYFCASSNQVFATNEKLFFGSGTQLSVL.

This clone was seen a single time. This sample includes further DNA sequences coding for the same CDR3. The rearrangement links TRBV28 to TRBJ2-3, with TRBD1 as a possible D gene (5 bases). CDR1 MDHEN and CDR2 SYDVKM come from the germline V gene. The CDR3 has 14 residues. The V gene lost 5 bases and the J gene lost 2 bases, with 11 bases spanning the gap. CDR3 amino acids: CASSPGQNTDTQYF. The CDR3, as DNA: TGTGCCAGCAGTCCCGGACAAAACACAGATACGCAGTATTTT.

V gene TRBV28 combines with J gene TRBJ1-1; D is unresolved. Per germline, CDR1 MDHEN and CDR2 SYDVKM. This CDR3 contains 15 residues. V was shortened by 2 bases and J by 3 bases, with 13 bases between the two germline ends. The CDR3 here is CASSLPAGGDTEAFF. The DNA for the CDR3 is TGTGCCAGCAGTTTACCCGCGGGAGGAGACACTGAAGCTTTCTTT.

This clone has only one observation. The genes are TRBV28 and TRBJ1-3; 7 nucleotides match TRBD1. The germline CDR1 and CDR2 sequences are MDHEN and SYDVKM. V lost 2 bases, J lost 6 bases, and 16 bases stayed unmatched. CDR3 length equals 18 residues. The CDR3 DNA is TGTGCCAGCAGTTTAGCTGAGTTCAGCGACAGGGCAGTAAACACCATATATTTT. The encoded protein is CASSLAEFSDRAVNTIYF.

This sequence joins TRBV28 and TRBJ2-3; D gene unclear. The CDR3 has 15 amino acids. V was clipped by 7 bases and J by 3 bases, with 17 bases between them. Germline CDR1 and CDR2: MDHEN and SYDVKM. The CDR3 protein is CASNIRQSRTDTQYF. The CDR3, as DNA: TGTGCCAGCAACATAAGGCAGTCACGTACAGATACGCAGTATTTT.

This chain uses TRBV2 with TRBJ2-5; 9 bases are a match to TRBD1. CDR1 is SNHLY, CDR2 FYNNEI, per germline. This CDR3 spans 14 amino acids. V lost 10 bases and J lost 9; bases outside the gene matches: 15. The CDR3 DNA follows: TGTGCCAATACAAGGGACAGGGTCATCGGGGCCCAGTACTTC. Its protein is CANTRDRVIGAQYF. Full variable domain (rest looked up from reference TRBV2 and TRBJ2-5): EPEVTQTPSHQVTQMGQEVILRCVPISNHLYFYWYRQILGQKVEFLVSFYNNEISEKSEIFDDQFSVERPDGSNFTLKIRSTKLEDSAMYFCANTRDRVIGAQYFGPGTRLLVL.

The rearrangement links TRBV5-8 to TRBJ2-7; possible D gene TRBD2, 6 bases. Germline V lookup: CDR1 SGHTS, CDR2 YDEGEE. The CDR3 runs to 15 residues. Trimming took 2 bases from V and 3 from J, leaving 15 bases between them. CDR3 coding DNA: TGTGCCAGCAGCTTAGGCGGGATAGCTTACTACGAGCAGTACTTC. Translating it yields CASSLGGIAYYEQYF.

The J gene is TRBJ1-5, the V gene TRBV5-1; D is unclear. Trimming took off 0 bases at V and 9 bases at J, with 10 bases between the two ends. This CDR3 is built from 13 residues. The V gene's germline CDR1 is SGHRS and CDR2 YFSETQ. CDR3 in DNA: TGCGCCAGCAGCTTGGCCGTTGGTTCGCCCCAGCATTTT. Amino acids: CASSLAVGSPQHF.

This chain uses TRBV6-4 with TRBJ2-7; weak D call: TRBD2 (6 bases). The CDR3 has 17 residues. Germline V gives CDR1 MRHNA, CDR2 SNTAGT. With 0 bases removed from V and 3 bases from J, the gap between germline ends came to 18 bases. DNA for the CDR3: TGTGCCAGCAGTGACTCGGGGGGAGCGCAAATAAACTACGAGCAGTACTTC. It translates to CASSDSGGAQINYEQYF.

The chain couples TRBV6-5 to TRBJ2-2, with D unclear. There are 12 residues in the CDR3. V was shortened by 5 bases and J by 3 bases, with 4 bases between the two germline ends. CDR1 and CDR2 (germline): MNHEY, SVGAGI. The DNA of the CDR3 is TGTGCCAGCAGTGACTACACCGGGGAGCTGTTTTTT. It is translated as CASSDYTGELFF.

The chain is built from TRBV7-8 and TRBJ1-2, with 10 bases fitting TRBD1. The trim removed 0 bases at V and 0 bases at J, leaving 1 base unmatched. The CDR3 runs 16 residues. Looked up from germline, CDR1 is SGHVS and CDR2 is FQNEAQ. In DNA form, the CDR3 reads TGTGCCAGCAGCTTAGCGACAGGGGGCTCTAACTATGGCTACACCTTC. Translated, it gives CASSLATGGSNYGYTF. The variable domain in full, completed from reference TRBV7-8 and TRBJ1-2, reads GAGVSQSPRYKVAKRGQDVALRCDPISGHVSLFWYQQALGQGPEFLTYFQNEAQLDKSGLPSDRFFAERPEGSVSTLKIQRTQQEDSAVYLCASSLATGGSNYGYTFGSGTRLTVV.

CDR3 in DNA: TGTGCCAGCAGAACGGAGACTGAGCAGTTCTTC. It encodes CASRTETEQFF. The rearrangement uses TRBV2 and TRBJ2-1; D gene uncertain. Germline V gene data show CDR1 as SNHLY and CDR2 as FYNNEI. V was pared by 6 bases and J by 9 bases, with 9 bases between. The CDR3 length is 11 residues.

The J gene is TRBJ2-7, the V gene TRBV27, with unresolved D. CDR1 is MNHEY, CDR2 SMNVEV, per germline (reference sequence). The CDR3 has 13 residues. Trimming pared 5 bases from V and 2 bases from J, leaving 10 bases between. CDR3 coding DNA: TGTGCCAGCAGTCGTATGGGTCCCTACGAGCAGTACTTC. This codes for CASSRMGPYEQYF.

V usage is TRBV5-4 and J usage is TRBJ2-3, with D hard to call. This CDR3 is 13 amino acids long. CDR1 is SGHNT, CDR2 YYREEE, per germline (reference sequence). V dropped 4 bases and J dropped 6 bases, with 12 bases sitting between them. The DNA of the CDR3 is TGTGCCAGCAGCCACCCGATGGTCGATACGCAGTATTTT. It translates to CASSHPMVDTQYF.

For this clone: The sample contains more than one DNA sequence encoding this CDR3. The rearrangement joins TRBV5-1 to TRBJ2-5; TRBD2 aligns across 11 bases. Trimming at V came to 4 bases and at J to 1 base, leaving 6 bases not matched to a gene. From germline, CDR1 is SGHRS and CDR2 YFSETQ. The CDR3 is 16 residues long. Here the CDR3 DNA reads TGCGCCAGCAGCCCAGGACTAGCGGGCTTCCAAGAGACCCAGTACTTC. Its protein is CASSPGLAGFQETQYF.